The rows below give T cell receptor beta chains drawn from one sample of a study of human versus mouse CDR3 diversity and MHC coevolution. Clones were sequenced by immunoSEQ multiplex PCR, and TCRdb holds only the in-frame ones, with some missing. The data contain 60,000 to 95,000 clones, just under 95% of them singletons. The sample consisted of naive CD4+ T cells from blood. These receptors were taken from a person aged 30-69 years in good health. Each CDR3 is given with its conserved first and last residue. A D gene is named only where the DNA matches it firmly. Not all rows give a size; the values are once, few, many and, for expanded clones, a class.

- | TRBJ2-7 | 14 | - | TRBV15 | CATSSTRSSYEQYF | TGTGCCACCAGCTCGACGCGGAGCTCCTACGAGCAGTACTTC
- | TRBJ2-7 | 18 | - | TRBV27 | CASRPSVGKDSNIYEQYF | TGTGCCAGCAGACCCTCAGTTGGTAAGGACTCCAATATCTACGAGCAGTACTTC
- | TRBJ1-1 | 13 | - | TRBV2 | CASTTTGNTEAFF | TGTGCCAGCACTACCACGGGGAACACTGAAGCTTTCTTT
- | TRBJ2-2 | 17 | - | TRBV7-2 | CASTLGRGGSNTGELFF | TGTGCCAGCACCCTAGGGAGGGGGGGCTCGAACACCGGGGAGCTGTTTTTT
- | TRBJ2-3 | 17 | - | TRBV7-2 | CASSLLVLSRATDTQYF | TGTGCCAGCAGCTTATTAGTTTTATCCAGGGCCACAGATACGCAGTATTTT
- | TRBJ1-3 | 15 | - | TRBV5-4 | CASSLPGNSGNTIYF | TGTGCCAGCAGCTTGCCCGGGAACTCTGGAAACACCATATATTTT
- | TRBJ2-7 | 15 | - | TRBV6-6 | CASSYSARISYEQYF | TGTGCCAGCAGTTACTCAGCCAGGATCTCCTACGAGCAGTACTTC
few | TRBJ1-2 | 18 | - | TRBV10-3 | CAISEGQILRHTNYGYTF | TGTGCCATCAGTGAGGGACAGATACTAAGACATACTAACTATGGCTACACCTTC
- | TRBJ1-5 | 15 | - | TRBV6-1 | CASSEVGRGYQPQHF | TGTGCCAGCAGTGAAGTCGGCAGGGGATATCAGCCCCAGCATTTT
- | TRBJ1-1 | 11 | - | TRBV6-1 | CASSPSGEAFF | TGTGCCAGCAGCCCTAGTGGTGAAGCTTTCTTT
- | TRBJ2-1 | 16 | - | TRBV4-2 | CASSPQETAGYNEQFF | TGTGCCAGCAGCCCGCAAGAGACAGCGGGCTACAATGAGCAGTTCTTC
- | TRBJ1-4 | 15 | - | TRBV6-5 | CASSYFSGKDEKLFF | TGTGCCAGCAGTTACTTTTCGGGGAAGGATGAAAAACTGTTTTTT
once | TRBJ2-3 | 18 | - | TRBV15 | CATSTYLGTMSNTDTQYF | TGTGCCACCAGCACGTACCTCGGGACAATGTCGAACACAGATACGCAGTATTTT
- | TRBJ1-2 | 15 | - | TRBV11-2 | CASRLRARGGYGYTF | TGTGCCAGCAGATTACGAGCCAGGGGAGGGTATGGCTACACCTTC
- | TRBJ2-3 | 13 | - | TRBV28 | CASSSQGENTQYF | TGTGCCAGCAGTTCCCAGGGTGAGAATACGCAGTATTTT
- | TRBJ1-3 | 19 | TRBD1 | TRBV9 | CASSRVPGQGANSGNTIYF | TGTGCCAGCAGCAGAGTCCCGGGACAGGGGGCTAATTCTGGAAACACCATATATTTT
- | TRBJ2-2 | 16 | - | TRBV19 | CASSIAPQMNTGELFF | TGTGCCAGTAGTATAGCACCCCAGATGAACACCGGGGAGCTGTTTTTT
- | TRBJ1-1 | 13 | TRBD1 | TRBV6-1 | CASPTGMNTEAFF | TGTGCCAGCCCGACAGGGATGAACACTGAAGCTTTCTTT
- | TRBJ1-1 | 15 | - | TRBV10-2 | CASSDQGLGNTEAFF | TGCGCCAGCAGTGACCAGGGGCTGGGGAACACTGAAGCTTTCTTT
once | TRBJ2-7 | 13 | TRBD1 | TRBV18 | CASSPDRAVEQYF | TGTGCCAGCTCACCAGACAGGGCTGTCGAGCAGTACTTC
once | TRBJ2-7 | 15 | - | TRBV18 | CASSPSGSPSYEQYF | TGTGCCAGCTCACCGTCCGGGTCCCCTTCCTACGAGCAGTACTTC
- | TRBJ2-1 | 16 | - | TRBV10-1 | CASSGGGEAPHNEQFF | TGCGCCAGCAGTGGCGGCGGTGAGGCTCCACACAATGAGCAGTTCTTC
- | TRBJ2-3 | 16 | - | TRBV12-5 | CASGLVVLGPTDTQYF | TGTGCTAGTGGTTTGGTAGTACTAGGACCCACAGATACGCAGTATTTT
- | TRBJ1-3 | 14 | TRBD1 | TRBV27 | CASRAGGSGNTIYF | TGTGCCAGCAGGGCAGGGGGCTCTGGAAACACCATATATTTT
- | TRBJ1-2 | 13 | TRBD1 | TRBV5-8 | CASSLQGNYGYTF | TGTGCCAGCAGCTTACAGGGGAACTATGGCTACACCTTC
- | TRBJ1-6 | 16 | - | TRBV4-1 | CASSQAAQGVGSPLHF | TGCGCCAGCAGCCAAGCGGCGCAGGGTGTAGGGTCACCCCTCCACTTT
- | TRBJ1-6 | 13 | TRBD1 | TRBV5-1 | CASRGQANSPLHF | TGCGCCAGCAGGGGACAGGCGAATTCACCCCTCCACTTT
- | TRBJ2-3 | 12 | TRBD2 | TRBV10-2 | CASSGRADTQYF | TGCGCCAGCAGCGGGAGGGCAGATACGCAGTATTTT